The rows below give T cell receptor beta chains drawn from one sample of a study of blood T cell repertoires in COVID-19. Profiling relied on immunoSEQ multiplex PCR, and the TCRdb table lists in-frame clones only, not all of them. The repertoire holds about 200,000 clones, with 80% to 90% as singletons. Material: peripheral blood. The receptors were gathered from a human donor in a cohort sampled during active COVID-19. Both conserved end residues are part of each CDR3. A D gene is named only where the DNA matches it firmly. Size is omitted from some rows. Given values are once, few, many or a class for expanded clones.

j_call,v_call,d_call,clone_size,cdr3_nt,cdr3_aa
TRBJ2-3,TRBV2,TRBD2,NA,TGTGCCAGCAGGAGCGGGAGGCGATATACGCAGTATTTT,CASRSGRRYTQYF
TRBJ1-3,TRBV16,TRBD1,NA,TGTGCCAGCAGACCGACAGGGCTGGAGGGAAACACCATATATTTT,CASRPTGLEGNTIYF
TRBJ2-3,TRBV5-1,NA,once,TGCGCCAGCAGCTTGGCCCCGAGCACAGATACGCAGTATTTT,CASSLAPSTDTQYF
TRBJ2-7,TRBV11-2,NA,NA,TGTGCCAGCAGCACGGTCAACCAGGGTGGAGAGCAGTACTTC,CASSTVNQGGEQYF
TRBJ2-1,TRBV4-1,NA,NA,TGCGCCAGCAGCCAAGAAGTGGGAGGTTCCTACAATGAGCAGTTCTTC,CASSQEVGGSYNEQFF
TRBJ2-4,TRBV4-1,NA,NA,TGCGCCAGCAGCCAAGATGATGGGGCAGGAAGAAACATTCAGTACTTC,CASSQDDGAGRNIQYF
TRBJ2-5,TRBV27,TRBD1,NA,TGTGCCAGCAGTTTGGACAGGGGGGGGGAGACCCAGTACTTC,CASSLDRGGETQYF
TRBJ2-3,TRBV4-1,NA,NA,TGCGCCAGCAGCCAAGATATCAGGCATACGCAGTATTTT,CASSQDIRHTQYF
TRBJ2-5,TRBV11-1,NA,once,TGTGCCAGCAGCTCGCAAACCCAGGGAAGAGAGACCCAGTACTTC,CASSSQTQGRETQYF
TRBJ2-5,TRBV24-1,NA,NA,TGTGCCACCAGGAGGACAGAAACAGAGACCCAGTACTTC,CATRRTETETQYF
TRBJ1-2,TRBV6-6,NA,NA,TGTGCCAGCAGTTACTCTCCAAACTATGGCTACACCTTC,CASSYSPNYGYTF
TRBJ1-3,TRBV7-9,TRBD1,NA,TGTGCCAGCAGCTTATACTCCCCGGGACAGGGAAGTAACACCATATATTTT,CASSLYSPGQGSNTIYF
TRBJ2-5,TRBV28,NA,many,TGTGCCAGCAGTTTCCCGGGAGAATACAGGTTACAAGAGACCCAGTACTTC,CASSFPGEYRLQETQYF
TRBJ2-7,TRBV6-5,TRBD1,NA,TGTGCCAGCAGTTTCACGGGACAGGGCGCCGAGCAGTACTTC,CASSFTGQGAEQYF
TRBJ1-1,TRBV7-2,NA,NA,TGTGCCAGCAGCTTAGCCCCCGGGGCAGGGAGGGTCACTGAAGCTTTCTTT,CASSLAPGAGRVTEAFF
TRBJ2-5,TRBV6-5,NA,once,TGTGCCAGCAGTCGAGAAACCCGCCAAGAGACCCAGTACTTC,CASSRETRQETQYF
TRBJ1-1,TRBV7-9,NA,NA,TGTGCCAGCAGCTTAGGCGGCGGGGGCCGAAAAAACACTGAAGCTTTCTTT,CASSLGGGGRKNTEAFF
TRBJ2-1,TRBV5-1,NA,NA,TGCGCCAGCAGCTCCTCAGGTAACTACAATGAGCAGTTCTTC,CASSSSGNYNEQFF
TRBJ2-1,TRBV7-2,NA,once,TGTGCCAGCAGCTTAAGCGGGTTTACCTACAATGAGCAGTTCTTC,CASSLSGFTYNEQFF
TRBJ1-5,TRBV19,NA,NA,TGTGCCAGTAGTTCTCCCGGACTTCCAGTCCAGCCCCAGCATTTT,CASSSPGLPVQPQHF
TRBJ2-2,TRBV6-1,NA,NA,TGTGCCAGCAGTGAAGTCGCGGGGCGCCGGGAGCTGTTTTTT,CASSEVAGRRELFF
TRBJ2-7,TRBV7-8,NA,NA,TGTGCCAGCAGCTTAGGTGCAGGTGGGGGGTACGAGCAGTACTTC,CASSLGAGGGYEQYF
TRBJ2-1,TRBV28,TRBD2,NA,TGTGCCAGCAGTTTTCTAGCGGGAGGATACAATGAGCAGTTCTTC,CASSFLAGGYNEQFF
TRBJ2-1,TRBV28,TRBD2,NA,TGTGCCAGCAGTTCGCCTAGCGGGACACGGTTGGAGCAGTTCTTC,CASSSPSGTRLEQFF
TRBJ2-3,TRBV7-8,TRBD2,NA,TGTGCCAGCAGCTTAGTGGCGGGAGGGGTAGCGATAGATACGCAGTATTTT,CASSLVAGGVAIDTQYF
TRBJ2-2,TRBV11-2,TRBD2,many,TGTGCCAGCAGCAGGACTAAGCGGGGGCCTCTCGGGGCCGGGGAGCTGTTTTTT,CASSRTKRGPLGAGELFF
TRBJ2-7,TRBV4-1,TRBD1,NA,TGCGCCAGCAGCTGGACAGGGGGTGGCTACGAGCAGTACTTC,CASSWTGGGYEQYF
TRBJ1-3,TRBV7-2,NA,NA,TGTGCCAGCAGCTTAGGCTTAGTTTACTTAAACACCATATATTTT,CASSLGLVYLNTIYF
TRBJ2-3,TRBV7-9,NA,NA,TGTGCCAGCAGCTTAGGGACAAGGAGCACAGATACGCAGTATTTT,CASSLGTRSTDTQYF
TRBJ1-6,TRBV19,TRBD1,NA,TGTGCCAGTAGCCAATCCGGGACAGGGGGTTCACCCCTCCACTTT,CASSQSGTGGSPLHF
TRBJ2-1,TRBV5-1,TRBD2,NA,TGCGCCAGCAGTTCTAGCGGCGGCTCCTACAATGAGCAGTTCTTC,CASSSSGGSYNEQFF
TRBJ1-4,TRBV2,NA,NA,TGTGCCAGCAGAACAATCCTAACTAATGAAAAACTGTTTTTT,CASRTILTNEKLFF
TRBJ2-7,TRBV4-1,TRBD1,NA,TGCGCCAGCAGCCAAGATCGGGACAGGGACTACGAGCAGTACTTC,CASSQDRDRDYEQYF
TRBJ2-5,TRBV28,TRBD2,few,TGTGCCAGCAGTTTAGTTAGCGGGACTCAAGAGACCCAGTACTTC,CASSLVSGTQETQYF
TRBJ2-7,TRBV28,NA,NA,TGTGCCAGCACAATCCGCGGATTCTCCTACGAGCAGTACTTC,CASTIRGFSYEQYF
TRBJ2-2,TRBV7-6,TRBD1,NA,TGTGCCAGCAGCTGGAGGACAGGGTCACTGCAGCCCGGGGAGCTGTTTTTT,CASSWRTGSLQPGELFF
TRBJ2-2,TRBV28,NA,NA,TGTGCCAGCAGTGAGGGAGCGGGGGAGCTGTTTTTT,CASSEGAGELFF
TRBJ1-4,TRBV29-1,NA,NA,TGCAGCGTACGGACAGCAACTAATGAAAAACTGTTTTTT,CSVRTATNEKLFF
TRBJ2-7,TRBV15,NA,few,TGTGCCACCAGCAGTTCAAGGGCGGGCTACGAGCAGTACTTC,CATSSSRAGYEQYF
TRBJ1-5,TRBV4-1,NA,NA,TGCGCCAGCAGCCAAGAGAGGTGGGGGGGCAATCAGCCCCAGCATTTT,CASSQERWGGNQPQHF
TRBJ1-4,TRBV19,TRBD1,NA,TGTGCCAGTAGTCTGAAAACAGGGGGAGAAAAACTGTTTTTT,CASSLKTGGEKLFF
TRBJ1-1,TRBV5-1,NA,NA,TGCGCCAGCAGCTTGAGAAATTTGGACAGCTTGAACACTGAAGCTTTCTTT,CASSLRNLDSLNTEAFF
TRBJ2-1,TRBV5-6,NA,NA,TGTGCCAGCTTTCGGTTGAGGGTTCGTAAAAATGAGCAGTTCTTC,CASFRLRVRKNEQFF
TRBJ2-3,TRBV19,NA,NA,TGTGCCAGTAGTATCAAACAGACAAGCAGCTCAGATACGCAGTATTTT,CASSIKQTSSSDTQYF
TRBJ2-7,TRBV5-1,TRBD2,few,TGCGCCAGCAGCTTGGGCGGGCTAGCGGGTAAGGAGCAGTACTTC,CASSLGGLAGKEQYF
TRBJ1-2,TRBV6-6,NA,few,TGTGCCAGCAGCTCACAGGGCCCACCTTATGGCTACACCTTC,CASSSQGPPYGYTF
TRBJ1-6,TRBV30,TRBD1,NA,TGTGCCTGGAGTGGTGGGACAGGGAGATCACCCCTCCACTTT,CAWSGGTGRSPLHF
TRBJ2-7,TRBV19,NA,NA,TGTGCCAGTAGAAATGACAGGTTTTCCTACGAGCAGTACTTC,CASRNDRFSYEQYF
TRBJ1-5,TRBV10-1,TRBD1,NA,TGCGCCAGCAGTGTTACCGGGACAGGGGGGGTTACGAATCAGCCCCAGCATTTT,CASSVTGTGGVTNQPQHF
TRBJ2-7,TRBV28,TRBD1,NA,TGTGCCAGCAGTCCGCCCGGGACAGGAGGCTACGAGCAGTACTTC,CASSPPGTGGYEQYF
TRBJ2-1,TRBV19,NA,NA,TGTGCCAGTAGTACCAACCTCGACAGGTACAATGAGCAGTTCTTC,CASSTNLDRYNEQFF
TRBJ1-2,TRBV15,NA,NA,TGTGCCACCAGCAGAGACAGGGATCCTGGCTACACCTTC,CATSRDRDPGYTF
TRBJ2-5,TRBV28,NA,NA,TGTGCCAGCAGTTTCCAACTGGAGAACTACTTC,CASSFQLENYF
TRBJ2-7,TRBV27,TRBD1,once,TGTGCCAGCAGACCATGGACAGGGTGGGACGAGCAGTACTTC,CASRPWTGWDEQYF
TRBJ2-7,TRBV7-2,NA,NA,TGTGCCAGCAGCTTAAAACAGGGCTTTTCCTACGAGCAGTACTTC,CASSLKQGFSYEQYF
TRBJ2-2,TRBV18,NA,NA,TGTGCCAGCTCACCTCTCAGGGCGGACACCGGGGAGCTGTTTTTT,CASSPLRADTGELFF
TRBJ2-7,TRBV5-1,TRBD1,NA,TGCGCCAGCAGCCCGGACAGGAGATACGAGCAGTACTTC,CASSPDRRYEQYF